The 21 T cell receptor beta chains below all came from one sample that was sequenced in a study of blood T cell repertoires in COVID-19. Data came from immunoSEQ multiplex PCR; TCRdb stores just in-frame clones and leaves some out. The repertoire holds 60,000 to 90,000 clones, with roughly 70% as singletons. Input material: peripheral blood. These receptors were obtained from a human donor with acute or convalescent COVID-19. The donor label of this sample is uncertain.

The V and J genes are TRBV27 and TRBJ2-5; TRBD1 matches 9 bases. CDR3 size: 15 residues. J gave up 4 bases and V 3 bases, and 6 bases lay outside the gene matches. CDR1 MNHEY and CDR2 SMNVEV come from the germline V gene (reference sequence). The CDR3 DNA follows: TGTGCCAGCAGTTTTGGGACAGGGACCGGAGAGACCCAGTACTTC. Protein product: CASSFGTGTGETQYF.

The table lists this clone with a few counts. V and J are TRBV20-1 and TRBJ1-1; tentative D call: TRBD1 (6 bases). Trimming pared 3 bases from V and 1 base from J, leaving 18 bases between. Per the germline V gene, CDR1 is DFQATT and CDR2 is SNEGSKA (reference sequence). CDR3 size: 16 residues. CDR3 DNA sequence: TGCAGTGCTAGTCCCGGTTTGGGACATTCGAACACTGAAGCTTTCTTT. Its protein is CSASPGLGHSNTEAFF.

V and J are TRBV18 and TRBJ2-7, with D possibly TRBD2 on 7 matching bases. CDR3 length equals 13 residues. Trimming shortened V by 3 bases and J by 5 bases, and 11 bases separated the two germline ends. Germline CDR1 KGHSH, CDR2 LQKENI. The CDR3 sequence is CASSPGGPDEQYV. The CDR3, as DNA: TGTGCCAGCTCACCCGGGGGGCCGGACGAGCAGTACGTC.

This chain joins TRBV19 and TRBJ2-3, with D possibly matching TRBD1 (6 bases). V shed 3 bases and J shed 0 bases, with 13 bases lying between them. Germline V CDR1 and CDR2: LNHDA, SQIVND (reference sequence). The CDR3 extends over 16 amino acids. CDR3 in amino acids: CASSISGTLSTDTQYF. CDR3 DNA: TGTGCCAGTAGTATTTCGGGGACATTAAGCACAGATACGCAGTATTTT.

In its sample, this clone was seen a few times. The gene calls are TRBV9 and TRBJ2-1; 10 nucleotides match TRBD2. CDR1 SGDLS and CDR2 YYNGEE come from the germline V gene. The V segment lost 0 bases and the J segment 5 bases; nucleotides outside the gene matches: 5. The CDR3 is 16 amino acids. CDR3 in amino acids: CASSVGVTSGDNEQFF. In nucleotides, the CDR3 is TGTGCCAGCAGCGTAGGGGTAACTAGCGGGGACAATGAGCAGTTCTTC.

V is TRBV7-8 and J is TRBJ1-3; D is undetermined. CDR1 and CDR2 (germline): SGHVS, FQNEAQ. CDR3 size: 14 residues. Trimming took 5 bases from V and 2 from J, leaving 10 bases between them. The CDR3 bases are TGTGCCAGCAGCAACCGGGAGGCTGGAAACACCATATATTTT. This gives the protein CASSNREAGNTIYF.

The chain joins TRBV5-1 to TRBJ1-1, with 8 nucleotides matching TRBD1. Per the germline V gene, CDR1 is SGHRS and CDR2 is YFSETQ. The ends lost 3 bases at V and 7 bases at J; junction bases unmatched: 5. This CDR3 has 13 residues. This chain's CDR3 is CASSWTGTVEAFF. CDR3 nucleotide sequence: TGCGCCAGCAGCTGGACAGGGACGGTTGAAGCTTTCTTT. Together with reference TRBV5-1 and TRBJ1-1, the CDR3 gives the full variable domain: KAGVTQTPRYLIKTRGQQVTLSCSPISGHRSVSWYQQTPGQGLQFLFEYFSETQRNKGNFPGRFSGRQFSNSRSEMNVSTLELGDSALYLCASSWTGTVEAFFGQGTRLTVV.

The rearrangement joins TRBV6-5 to TRBJ1-5; 10 nucleotides agree with TRBD1. The germline gives CDR1 MNHEY, CDR2 SVGAGI. With V trimmed by 7 bases and J by 7 bases, 10 bases remained unmatched. CDR3 length equals 15 residues. The CDR3 protein is CASTLSGTGVQPQHF. The CDR3 DNA is TGTGCCAGCACCTTATCCGGGACAGGGGTGCAGCCCCAGCATTTT.

V usage is TRBV28 and J usage is TRBJ1-3; D not certain. V shed 7 bases and J shed 7 bases, with 11 bases lying between them. CDR1 MDHEN and CDR2 SYDVKM come from the germline V gene. This CDR3 is built from 12 residues. The CDR3 here is CASTNPRNTIYF. Written as DNA, the CDR3 is TGTGCCAGCACCAATCCGAGGAACACCATATATTTT.

The chain is built from TRBV2 and TRBJ1-5; D ambiguous. Germline lookup yields CDR1 SNHLY and CDR2 FYNNEI. Trimming shortened V by 6 bases and J by 0 bases, and 12 bases separated the two germline ends. The length of the CDR3 is 15 residues. CDR3 protein: CASRAAGNSNQPQHF. The DNA of the CDR3 is TGTGCCAGCAGGGCGGCGGGAAATAGCAATCAGCCCCAGCATTTT. Drawing the rest from reference TRBV2 and TRBJ1-5, the complete variable domain is EPEVTQTPSHQVTQMGQEVILRCVPISNHLYFYWYRQILGQKVEFLVSFYNNEISEKSEIFDDQFSVERPDGSNFTLKIRSTKLEDSAMYFCASRAAGNSNQPQHFGDGTRLSIL.

This clone turned up a few times. This chain's CDR3 is CASSSSDQRGNTIYF. The DNA for the CDR3 is TGTGCCAGCAGTTCCAGTGACCAGAGGGGAAACACCATATATTTT. V gene TRBV28 combines with J gene TRBJ1-3, with no clear D. Germline V gives CDR1 MDHEN, CDR2 SYDVKM. CDR3 length equals 15 residues. V was cut by 4 bases and J by 4 bases, with 14 bases left in between.

The chain recombines TRBV6-5 with TRBJ1-5; TRBD1 is a possible D gene (5 bases). The CDR3 totals 15 residues. The V gene's germline CDR1 is MNHEY and CDR2 SVGAGI. Trimming cost V 5 bases and J 5 bases, with 16 bases left between them. As DNA, the CDR3 is TGTGCCAGCAGTCAGACTAGGGGATGGGATCAGCCCCAGCATTTT. Translated, it gives CASSQTRGWDQPQHF.

This clone occurred a few times. The chain joins TRBV6-5 to TRBJ1-1; 7 bases match TRBD1. V shed 7 bases and J 8 bases; nucleotides not matched to a gene: 4. This CDR3 has 11 amino acids. Germline V gene data show CDR1 as MNHEY and CDR2 as SVGAGI. The DNA of the CDR3 is TGTGCCAGCACTAACAGGGGAGAAGCTTTCTTT. It is translated as CASTNRGEAFF.

This chain joins TRBV7-8 and TRBJ2-1; perhaps TRBD1 as D (5 bases). The V end lost 5 bases, the J end lost 6 bases, and 17 bases lay between the germline ends. Per the germline V gene, CDR1 is SGHVS and CDR2 is FQNEAQ. The CDR3 totals 15 residues. CDR3 bases: TGTGCCAGCAGCGCATCCCGGACACTGGGCAATGAGCAGTTCTTC. Translated: CASSASRTLGNEQFF.

To note about this clone: Other DNA sequences from this sample encode an identical CDR3 as well. The chain links TRBV3-1 (or the pseudogene TRBV3-2) to TRBJ2-7; weak D call: TRBD1 (6 bases). Germline CDR1 reads LGHDT; CDR2 reads YNNKEL (reference sequence). Trimming took 1 base from V and 2 from J, leaving 9 bases between them. The CDR3 spans 14 residues. The CDR3 region is CASSQARGPYEQYF. The DNA for the CDR3 is TGTGCCAGCAGCCAAGCCAGGGGACCCTACGAGCAGTACTTC.

V gene TRBV6-6 combines with J gene TRBJ2-2; D might be TRBD2 (6 bases). Trimming removed 6 bases from V and 0 bases from J, with 11 bases in between. The CDR3 is 15 amino acids. In germline, CDR1 is MNHNY, CDR2 SVGAGI (reference sequence). The CDR3 coding sequence is TGTGCCAGCAGCTTCGGGGGTGCGAACACCGGGGAGCTGTTTTTT. Protein sequence: CASSFGGANTGELFF.

V and J are TRBV28 and TRBJ2-5; D possibly corresponds to TRBD1 (5 bases). Deletions cut 5 bases from V and 1 base from J, with 8 bases between. Germline V gene sequence: CDR1 MDHEN, CDR2 SYDVKM. CDR3 size: 13 residues. CDR3 nucleotide sequence: TGTGCCAGCAGTCGACAGCTCCAAGAGACCCAGTACTTC. This encodes CASSRQLQETQYF.

This clone was counted a few times. V and J are TRBV14 and TRBJ2-3, with TRBD2 as a possible D gene (6 bases). V was shortened by 4 bases and J by 2 bases, with 10 bases between the two germline ends. Germline V gene lookup returns CDR1 SGHDN and CDR2 FVKESK. The CDR3 sequence is 14 residues long. The CDR3 coding sequence is TGTGCCAGCAGCCTACGGGACTTCACAGATACGCAGTATTTT. Encoded protein: CASSLRDFTDTQYF.

The chain links TRBV20-1 to TRBJ2-1, with 16 bases aligning to TRBD2. Losses at the gene ends were 4 bases for V and 10 bases for J; bases not matched to a gene: 16. The CDR3 has 18 amino acids. Germline V gene lookup returns CDR1 DFQATT and CDR2 SNEGSKA (reference sequence). CDR3 protein: CSANEPQGTSGGAREQFF. The CDR3 nucleotides are TGCAGTGCTAATGAACCCCAGGGGACTAGCGGGGGGGCGAGGGAGCAGTTCTTC.

The J gene is TRBJ1-2, the V gene TRBV29-1; the match to TRBD1 covers 10 bases. The CDR3 extends over 12 amino acids. The V gene end was trimmed by 6 bases and the J gene end by 5 bases; junction bases not matched to a gene: 3. CDR1 is SQVTM, CDR2 ANQGSEA, per germline. CDR3 DNA: TGCAGCGTGGGGGACAGGGGATATGGCTACACCTTC. Residues: CSVGDRGYGYTF.

The chain employs TRBV6-5 and TRBJ2-1; 8 bases line up with TRBD2. The CDR3 has 15 residues. J gave up 7 bases and V 7 bases, and 12 bases lay outside the gene matches. Germline V gene sequence: CDR1 MNHEY, CDR2 SVGAGI. The CDR3 DNA sequence: TGTGCCAGCACCGACGGGAGGGCCTCTTTAAATGAGCAGTTCTTC. Translated: CASTDGRASLNEQFF.